This T cell receptor beta chain was recorded in a study of blood T cells in healthy people across ages. General study findings and limits: Both naive CD4+ cell counts and diversity were greater in long-lived donors than in aged donors.

The junction had 5 bases not matched to a gene; V was cut back by 0 bases and J by 4 bases. Germline V gives CDR1 MGHRA, CDR2 YSYEKL. This CDR3 has 16 amino acids. For the second PCR, which ran for about 7 to 12 cycles, a sample-barcoded 5' primer and a J-beta primer mix were used. TCRdb re-analysed the 5' RACE reads in MiXCR, keeping a single row per CDR3 protein. The sample has 700,000 or so distinct CDR3 sequences; about 20% are singletons. In this sample, this clonotype turned up a few times. The antigen remains undetermined. The receptor was isolated from a man in his 70s in good health. The V and J genes are TRBV4-1 and TRBJ1-2; 10 bases align to TRBD1. Sequenced material: blood. DNA for the CDR3: TGCGCCAGCAGCCAAGAGGTCCGGGACAGGGGCTATGGCTACACCTTC. It translates to CASSQEVRDRGYGYTF.